The next 14 T cell receptor beta chains were all read from a single sample in a study of T-cell memory formation after mild COVID-19. Via MiXCR, TCRdb re-called the 5' RACE reads, giving one row per CDR3 protein. Of some 320,000 distinct CDR3 sequences detected, about 16% appear once; the ten largest clones hold 20% to 25%. Sequenced input: PBMCs or a T cell subset sorted from them (not recorded which). These receptors originate from a man aged 18 to 30 who had mild COVID-19 (a few samples of this study predate the infection). Cell type and time point are not known.

In this sample, this clonotype turned up a few times. The chain links TRBV2 to TRBJ1-2; D not resolved. This CDR3 is built from 14 residues. CDR1 and CDR2 (germline): SNHLY, FYNNEI. V lost 0 bases and J lost 4, with 9 bases in between. This CDR3 reads CASSEAYSLYGYTF. CDR3 coding DNA: TGTGCCAGCAGTGAAGCCTACAGCCTCTATGGCTACACCTTC.

The sample holds one count of this clonotype. The chain uses TRBV5-1 and TRBJ1-2; TRBD1 matches 8 bases. This CDR3 contains 18 residues. Germline trimming cut 1 base from V and 4 bases from J; bases unmatched to any gene: 15. CDR1 and CDR2 (germline): SGHRS, YFSETQ. CDR3 in amino acids: CASSLYGTGGRALYGYTF. The CDR3 nucleotides are TGCGCCAGCAGCTTGTATGGTACAGGGGGGCGTGCCCTCTATGGCTACACCTTC.

A few counts support this clonotype. In DNA form, the CDR3 reads TGTGCCAGCAGCCCAGTCCACGGTTCAGCGCAGTATTTT. This codes for CASSPVHGSAQYF. The gene calls are TRBV7-3 and TRBJ2-3, with no clear D. V was cut by 5 bases and J by 10 bases, with 16 bases left in between. CDR1 and CDR2 (germline): SGHTA, FQGTGA. The CDR3 runs 13 residues. Complete variable domain (other parts from reference TRBV7-3 and TRBJ2-3): GAGVSQTPSNKVTEKGKYVELRCDPISGHTALYWYRQSLGQGPEFLIYFQGTGAADDSGLPNDRFFAVRPEGSVSTLKIQRTERGDSAVYLCASSPVHGSAQYFGPGTRLTVL.

The J gene is TRBJ2-3, the V gene TRBV7-2; 7 nucleotides agree with TRBD1. Germline CDR1 is SGHTA and CDR2 is FQGNSA. The CDR3 has 15 residues. J gave up 4 bases and V 3 bases, and 7 bases lay outside the gene matches. The CDR3 nucleotides are TGTGCCAGCAGCTTGGGACAGACATTTCCAGATACGCAGTATTTT. Encoded protein: CASSLGQTFPDTQYF.

This clonotype was seen more than once but under ten times. V is TRBV7-2 and J is TRBJ1-2; unclear D gene. The CDR3 is 13 residues long. CDR1 and CDR2 from the germline V gene are SGHTA and FQGNSA. The ends were cut back, 2 bases at V and 7 bases at J, with 11 bases in the middle. CDR3 residues: CASSLSEWSGYTF. CDR3 coding DNA: TGTGCCAGCAGCTTAAGTGAATGGAGTGGCTACACCTTC.

This clonotype turned up a few times. This chain joins TRBV28 and TRBJ2-3; TRBD1 matches 7 bases. The V gene end was trimmed by 5 bases and the J gene end by 0 bases; junction bases not matched to a gene: 2. Germline CDR1 reads MDHEN; CDR2 reads SYDVKM. CDR3 size: 14 residues. CDR3 bases: TGTGCCAGCAGTGACAGGGCTAGCACAGATACGCAGTATTTT. Translation gives CASSDRASTDTQYF.

This clonotype was seen more than once but under ten times. This chain uses TRBV7-9 with TRBJ2-3, with D perhaps TRBD1 (6 bases). Germline V gene sequence: CDR1 SEHNR, CDR2 FQNEAQ (reference sequence). Deletions cut 6 bases from V and 2 bases from J, with 12 bases between. This CDR3 comprises 14 residues. DNA of the CDR3: TGTGCCAGCAGATACCAGGGGCTCACAGATACGCAGTATTTT. It yields the protein CASRYQGLTDTQYF.

The J gene is TRBJ2-7, the V gene TRBV7-6; D might be TRBD2 (6 bases). The CDR3 contains 13 residues. Germline values: CDR1 SGHVS, CDR2 FNYEAQ. CDR3 sequence (DNA): TGTGCAACGCGGGCGGGGCCCCGCTACGAGCAGTACTTC. It yields the protein CATRAGPRYEQYF.

In this sample, this clonotype turned up a few times. The chain links TRBV20-1 to TRBJ2-5, with 10 bases aligning to TRBD1. The V gene's germline CDR1 is DFQATT and CDR2 SNEGSKA (reference sequence). J gave up 7 bases and V 3 bases, and 11 bases lay outside the gene matches. The CDR3 spans 15 residues. CDR3 residues: CSASRQGAYIGTQYF. The CDR3 DNA reads TGCAGTGCTAGTAGACAGGGGGCTTATATAGGGACCCAGTACTTC.

This clonotype was found a few times. This sequence joins TRBV25-1 and TRBJ2-3; 9 nucleotides match TRBD1. V trimming: 2 bases; J trimming: 4 bases; junction bases outside the gene matches: 10. This CDR3 has 17 residues. The V gene's germline CDR1 is MGHDK and CDR2 SYGVNS. This CDR3 is CASSEQPDRGLADTQYF. CDR3 DNA: TGTGCCAGCAGTGAACAGCCGGACAGGGGTTTGGCAGATACGCAGTATTTT.

The rearrangement uses TRBV30 and TRBJ1-1, with unresolved D. CDR1 is GTSNPN, CDR2 SVGIG, per germline (reference sequence). The CDR3 is 13 residues long. V dropped 0 bases and J dropped 0 bases, with 5 bases sitting between them. CDR3 bases: TGTGCCTGGAGTGTTCCCCTGAACACTGAAGCTTTCTTT. Protein: CAWSVPLNTEAFF.

The chain uses TRBV15 and TRBJ1-1; 8 positions agree with TRBD1. CDR3 size: 14 residues. With 7 bases clipped from V and 5 bases from J, the junction kept 9 bases outside the gene matches. Germline CDR1 is LNHNV and CDR2 is YYDKDF (reference sequence). The CDR3 bases are TGTGCCACCACCCCGGACAGGGTTCGGACTGAAGCTTTCTTT. This translates into CATTPDRVRTEAFF.

The chain combines TRBV4-1 with TRBJ2-2; D is possibly TRBD2 (6 bases). CDR3 size: 16 residues. CDR1 is MGHRA, CDR2 YSYEKL, per germline. V gave up 5 bases and J gave up 4 bases, with 17 bases separating them. The CDR3 reads CASSIQPGLGTGELFF. The CDR3 DNA follows: TGCGCCAGCAGCATACAACCGGGACTTGGCACCGGGGAGCTGTTTTTT.

The chain links TRBV3-1 to TRBJ1-1; D gene uncertain. The ends were cut back, 0 bases at V and 14 bases at J, with 16 bases in the middle. Per germline, CDR1 LGHDT and CDR2 YNNKEL (reference sequence). This CDR3 is 13 amino acids long. This CDR3 is CASSQDLGTSNFF. The CDR3 region has the DNA TGTGCCAGCAGCCAAGATTTAGGAACGTCGAACTTCTTT.